These T cell receptor beta chains were read from a single sample in a study of blood T cell repertoires in COVID-19. This table comes from immunoSEQ multiplex PCR, and its TCRdb copy is limited to in-frame clones, with some not included. The sample shows about 160,000 clones, under 90% of them seen only once. The sample was PBMCs or T cells enriched from blood (not recorded which). The receptors derive from an older woman who had recovered from COVID-19. Each CDR3 is given with its conserved first and last residue. The D gene is left open where the match is weak. Clone size is stated in some rows and not others, as once, few, many or a class when expanded.

J: TRBJ2-1; V: TRBV10-2; size: .; D: TRBD2; CDR3: CASSEAGLAGGDEQFF; DNA: TGCGCCAGCAGTGAGGCGGGACTAGCGGGGGGGGACGAGCAGTTCTTC
J: TRBJ1-1; V: TRBV4-1; size: .; D: TRBD1; CDR3: CASSSLKSGTGWNTEAFF; DNA: TGCGCCAGCAGCTCACTTAAATCCGGGACAGGGTGGAACACTGAAGCTTTCTTT
J: TRBJ1-5; V: TRBV27; size: .; D: .; CDR3: CASSLQGFSNSNQPQHF; DNA: TGTGCCAGCAGTTTACAGGGCTTCTCTAATAGCAATCAGCCCCAGCATTTT
J: TRBJ1-6; V: TRBV11-1; size: .; D: TRBD1; CDR3: CASSLALDRGSPLHF; DNA: TGTGCCAGCAGCTTAGCACTGGACAGGGGTTCACCCCTCCACTTT
J: TRBJ2-7; V: TRBV20-1; size: .; D: TRBD2; CDR3: CSASGLAGASYEQYF; DNA: TGCAGTGCTAGTGGTCTAGCGGGGGCCTCCTACGAGCAGTACTTC
J: TRBJ2-7; V: TRBV12-3/TRBV12-4; size: .; D: TRBD2; CDR3: CASSWGGQEQYF; DNA: TGTGCCAGCAGTTGGGGGGGTCAGGAGCAGTACTTC
J: TRBJ2-3; V: TRBV3-1/TRBV3-2; size: .; D: TRBD1; CDR3: CASSPGQASTDTQYF; DNA: TGTGCCAGCAGCCCGGGACAGGCTAGCACAGATACGCAGTATTTT
J: TRBJ2-3; V: TRBV5-1; size: .; D: .; CDR3: CASSLVDGGRTDTQYF; DNA: TGCGCCAGCAGCTTAGTGGACGGGGGACGCACAGATACGCAGTATTTT
J: TRBJ2-3; V: TRBV11-2; size: .; D: .; CDR3: CASSFGPGSTDTQYF; DNA: .
J: TRBJ2-3; V: TRBV10-3; size: .; D: .; CDR3: CAISDSPLTTGSTDTQYF; DNA: TGTGCCATCAGTGACTCACCCCTTACGACAGGCAGCACAGATACGCAGTATTTT
J: TRBJ1-1; V: TRBV9; size: few; D: TRBD1; CDR3: CASSELQGGNTEAFF; DNA: TGTGCCAGCAGCGAATTACAGGGGGGAAACACTGAAGCTTTCTTT
J: TRBJ1-6; V: TRBV2; size: .; D: .; CDR3: CASSEWGLGNSPLHF; DNA: TGTGCCAGCAGTGAATGGGGGCTAGGGAATTCACCCCTCCACTTT
J: TRBJ2-5; V: TRBV5-1; size: few; D: .; CDR3: CASSLEPTEGKETQYF; DNA: TGCGCCAGCAGCTTGGAGCCGACGGAGGGGAAAGAGACCCAGTACTTC
J: TRBJ1-2; V: TRBV6-5; size: .; D: TRBD1; CDR3: CASTMGQGYYGYTF; DNA: TGTGCCAGCACAATGGGACAGGGATACTATGGCTACACCTTC
J: TRBJ2-3; V: TRBV4-1; size: .; D: TRBD2; CDR3: CASSQATSGGPTDTQYF; DNA: TGCGCCAGCAGCCAAGCGACTAGCGGGGGGCCCACAGATACGCAGTATTTT
J: TRBJ1-5; V: TRBV19; size: .; D: .; CDR3: CASNPPRNLDQPQHF; DNA: TGTGCCAGTAATCCCCCGCGGAACCTAGATCAGCCCCAGCATTTT
J: TRBJ1-6; V: TRBV19; size: .; D: .; CDR3: CAAGPRGIGSPLHF; DNA: TGTGCCGCAGGCCCCAGGGGCATCGGTTCACCCCTCCACTTT
J: TRBJ1-3; V: TRBV7-9; size: few; D: TRBD1; CDR3: CASSYRQGENTIYF; DNA: TGTGCCAGCAGCTATCGACAGGGCGAAAACACCATATATTTT
J: TRBJ1-5; V: TRBV7-2; size: .; D: .; CDR3: CASSLYHGSDNQPQHF; DNA: TGTGCCAGCAGCTTATATCATGGGAGCGACAATCAGCCCCAGCATTTT
J: TRBJ2-3; V: TRBV10-1; size: .; D: .; CDR3: CASGGGAHGDTQYF; DNA: TGCGCCAGCGGAGGGGGCGCCCACGGAGATACGCAGTATTTT
J: TRBJ1-1; V: TRBV6-5; size: .; D: .; CDR3: CASSTQAMNTEAFF; DNA: TGTGCCAGCAGTACTCAGGCGATGAACACTGAAGCTTTCTTT
J: TRBJ2-7; V: TRBV28; size: once; D: TRBD1; CDR3: CASSLTGFYEQYF; DNA: TGTGCCAGCAGTTTGACAGGGTTCTACGAGCAGTACTTC
J: TRBJ1-1; V: TRBV29-1; size: .; D: TRBD1; CDR3: CSVNRGRGTEAFF; DNA: TGCAGCGTGAACAGGGGGCGTGGGACTGAAGCTTTCTTT
J: TRBJ2-1; V: TRBV14; size: once; D: TRBD2; CDR3: CASSQDASGGYLFQFF; DNA: TGTGCCAGCAGCCAAGATGCTAGCGGGGGGTACCTTTTTCAGTTCTTC
J: TRBJ1-1; V: TRBV19; size: once; D: .; CDR3: CASSLQGPTEAFF; DNA: TGTGCCAGTAGTTTACAGGGTCCCACTGAAGCTTTCTTT
J: TRBJ2-2; V: TRBV10-1; size: .; D: .; CDR3: CASSDRSNTGELFF; DNA: TGCGCCAGCAGCGACAGGTCGAACACCGGGGAGCTGTTTTTT
J: TRBJ2-2; V: TRBV5-1; size: .; D: TRBD1; CDR3: CASVTGTGNTGELFF; DNA: TGCGCCAGCGTAACCGGGACAGGGAACACCGGGGAGCTGTTTTTT
J: TRBJ1-5; V: TRBV2; size: .; D: TRBD1; CDR3: CASGQGRGGANQPQHF; DNA: TGTGCCAGCGGACAGGGGAGAGGAGGGGCCAATCAGCCCCAGCATTTT
J: TRBJ2-2; V: TRBV15; size: .; D: .; CDR3: CATSSKGGLTGELFF; DNA: TGTGCCACCAGCAGTAAGGGGGGGCTCACCGGGGAGCTGTTTTTT
J: TRBJ2-7; V: TRBV18; size: .; D: .; CDR3: CASSIAFDTYEQYF; DNA: TGTGCCAGCTCGATCGCATTCGACACGTACGAGCAGTACTTC
J: TRBJ1-5; V: TRBV7-2; size: .; D: .; CDR3: CASSLSPNQPQHF; DNA: TGTGCCAGCAGCTTAAGCCCCAATCAGCCCCAGCATTTT
J: TRBJ2-3; V: TRBV15; size: .; D: TRBD2; CDR3: CATSRDIGGGAGADTQYF; DNA: TGTGCCACCAGCAGAGATATAGGCGGTGGAGCGGGGGCAGATACGCAGTATTTT
J: TRBJ2-1; V: TRBV5-1; size: .; D: TRBD2; CDR3: CASSFSGGGDEQFF; DNA: TGCGCCAGCAGCTTTAGCGGGGGGGGCGATGAGCAGTTCTTC
J: TRBJ1-6; V: TRBV5-1; size: few; D: TRBD1; CDR3: CASSLVGQGDSPLHF; DNA: TGCGCCAGCAGCTTGGTAGGACAGGGAGATTCACCCCTCCACTTT
J: TRBJ1-2; V: TRBV2; size: .; D: TRBD1; CDR3: CASSEQKGTGNGYTF; DNA: TGTGCCAGCAGTGAACAGAAAGGGACAGGAAATGGCTACACCTTC
J: TRBJ1-2; V: TRBV29-1; size: .; D: .; CDR3: CSVVGSGYTF; DNA: TGCAGCGTCGTCGGGAGTGGCTACACCTTC
J: TRBJ1-6; V: TRBV11-2; size: .; D: .; CDR3: CASSATRGSYNSPLHF; DNA: TGTGCCAGCAGCGCCACCAGGGGCTCCTATAATTCACCCCTCCACTTT
J: TRBJ2-3; V: TRBV24-1; size: .; D: TRBD1; CDR3: CATQGAWETDTQYF; DNA: TGTGCCACTCAGGGGGCATGGGAGACAGATACGCAGTATTTT
J: TRBJ2-2; V: TRBV29-1; size: .; D: .; CDR3: CSIRGGEHTGELFF; DNA: TGCAGTATCAGAGGGGGGGAACACACCGGGGAGCTGTTTTTT
J: TRBJ1-1; V: TRBV30; size: .; D: .; CDR3: CAHGPGMNTEAFF; DNA: TGTGCCCATGGGCCGGGGATGAACACTGAAGCTTTCTTT
J: TRBJ1-5; V: TRBV19; size: .; D: TRBD1; CDR3: CASRTRGDWDRRSDNQPQHF; DNA: TGTGCCAGTAGGACCCGGGGGGATTGGGACAGGCGTTCGGACAATCAGCCCCAGCATTTT
J: TRBJ2-5; V: TRBV6-5; size: .; D: .; CDR3: CASSYSIGLQETQYF; DNA: TGTGCCAGCAGTTACTCGATAGGACTTCAAGAGACCCAGTACTTC
J: TRBJ2-2; V: TRBV7-7; size: .; D: TRBD2; CDR3: CASSLEAGGVVAGELFF; DNA: TGTGCCAGCAGCTTAGAGGCGGGGGGAGTGGTTGCCGGGGAGCTGTTTTTT
J: TRBJ2-7; V: TRBV23-1; size: .; D: .; CDR3: CASTALGRDRTYEQYF; DNA: TGCGCCAGCACTGCTTTGGGCCGAGACAGAACCTACGAGCAGTACTTC
J: TRBJ1-1; V: TRBV2; size: .; D: .; CDR3: CASSESGGAFF; DNA: TGTGCCAGCAGTGAGTCCGGGGGAGCTTTCTTT